A selection of T cell receptor beta chains follows, all from one sample in a study of shared clonotypes between healthy human individuals. TCRdb's table, derived via immunoSEQ multiplex PCR, lists solely in-frame clones and lacks some. The sample has about 1.5 million clones; 95% to 99% are singletons. Sequenced sample: naive CD4+ T cells sorted from blood. The source is a man in his thirties or forties in good health. Each CDR3 is given with its conserved first and last residue. The D gene is left open where the match is weak. The listing skips clone size in some rows; elsewhere it reads once, few, many or a size class.

cdr3_nt | cdr3_aa | j_call | d_call | clone_size | v_call
TGTGCCAGCAGCTCACCGGGACTAGCGGATACGCAGTATTTT | CASSSPGLADTQYF | TRBJ2-3 | TRBD2 | . | TRBV7-6
TGTGCCAGCAGTTTCAGGGTGGACCCCACGAACACCGGGGAGCTGTTTTTT | CASSFRVDPTNTGELFF | TRBJ2-2 | . | . | TRBV27
TGTGCCAGCAGCGAAAGCAGGGGGCGCGCCGGGGAGCTGTTTTTT | CASSESRGRAGELFF | TRBJ2-2 | TRBD1 | . | TRBV7-2
TGTGCCAGCACCCCATGGGGGGAGGGTTATGGCTACACCTTC | CASTPWGEGYGYTF | TRBJ1-2 | . | . | TRBV28
TGTGCCAGCAGCCTAGGGAGCGTTGGGGAGACCCAGTACTTC | CASSLGSVGETQYF | TRBJ2-5 | . | . | TRBV7-2
TGTGCCAGCAGCGACAGTCATTTCGGCAATGAGCAGTTCTTC | CASSDSHFGNEQFF | TRBJ2-1 | . | . | TRBV11-3
TGCAGCGCCAGTGGGGGGAGCGGGAGTTACGAGCAGTACTTC | CSASGGSGSYEQYF | TRBJ2-7 | TRBD2 | . | TRBV29-1
TGTGCCAGCAGGCCAGGGGGACCCATGAACACTGAAGCTTTCTTT | CASRPGGPMNTEAFF | TRBJ1-1 | TRBD1 | . | TRBV27
TGTGCCAGCCTAAAAACAGGGGCTAGCACCTACAATGAGCAGTTCTTC | CASLKTGASTYNEQFF | TRBJ2-1 | TRBD1 | . | TRBV11-2
TGTGCCAGCAGCCGGAACGGGGTACCTGAAGCTTTCTTT | CASSRNGVPEAFF | TRBJ1-1 | . | . | TRBV14
TGCGCCAGCAGCCCTGGTCCCGGACATGAAACCTACGAGCAGTACTTC | CASSPGPGHETYEQYF | TRBJ2-7 | . | . | TRBV5-1
TGCGCCAGCAGCCAAATGGGGAACAGGGGAAACCAGCCCCAGCATTTT | CASSQMGNRGNQPQHF | TRBJ1-5 | TRBD1 | . | TRBV4-1
TGTGCCAGCAGCCCCGAACTAGCTTACAATGAGCAGTTCTTC | CASSPELAYNEQFF | TRBJ2-1 | . | . | TRBV5-4
TGTGCCAGCAGTTACAGGACTAGCGGGTACGAGCAGTACTTC | CASSYRTSGYEQYF | TRBJ2-7 | TRBD2 | . | TRBV6-5
TGTGCCAGCAGTTGGACGGACGTATTCGAAAAACTGTTTTTT | CASSWTDVFEKLFF | TRBJ1-4 | . | . | TRBV28
TGTGCCAGTAGTAAGGTATTAGACTACCCCTACGAGCAGTACTTC | CASSKVLDYPYEQYF | TRBJ2-7 | . | . | TRBV19
TGTGCCAGCAAACTAGCGGGAGGACTCAATGAGCAGTTCTTC | CASKLAGGLNEQFF | TRBJ2-1 | TRBD2 | . | TRBV2
TGTGCCAGCTCACCACCGAGTTACAATGAGCAGTTCTTC | CASSPPSYNEQFF | TRBJ2-1 | . | . | TRBV18
TGTGCCAGCAGTGAACTGAGTGGGACACACGGAGAGACCCAGTACTTC | CASSELSGTHGETQYF | TRBJ2-5 | . | . | TRBV6-1
TGCGCCAGCAGCCAAAGACAGGGCGTCCGAAACACCATATATTTT | CASSQRQGVRNTIYF | TRBJ1-3 | TRBD1 | . | TRBV4-1
TGCAGCGCTGGACAGGGTTTCGACGAGCAGTACTTC | CSAGQGFDEQYF | TRBJ2-7 | TRBD1 | once | TRBV29-1
TGTGCCAGCAGGAGACAGGTGGTAGCTGAAAAACTGTTTTTT | CASRRQVVAEKLFF | TRBJ1-4 | . | . | TRBV28
TGTGCCAGCAGTGCAGGGGGCTATGGCTACACCTTC | CASSAGGYGYTF | TRBJ1-2 | TRBD1 | . | TRBV6-1
TGTGCCACCTTCTACAGGGGGGCATACGAGCAGTACTTC | CATFYRGAYEQYF | TRBJ2-7 | TRBD1 | . | TRBV28
TGTGCCAGCAGTTCCGGGAGGGGACAGGGATATAGCCAGCCCCAGCATTTT | CASSSGRGQGYSQPQHF | TRBJ1-5 | TRBD1 | . | TRBV27
TGCGCCAGCAGCCAAGCGGGACAAAACACCGGGGAGCTGTTTTTT | CASSQAGQNTGELFF | TRBJ2-2 | . | once | TRBV4-3
TGTGCCATGGGCAGGGGCCCAGATACGCAGTATTTT | CAMGRGPDTQYF | TRBJ2-3 | . | once | TRBV28
TGTGCCAGCAGCGTAGAATGGGGGACCGGGGAGCTGTTTTTT | CASSVEWGTGELFF | TRBJ2-2 | . | . | TRBV9
TGTGCCAGCACTCAGGGAACCCACACTGAAGCTTTCTTT | CASTQGTHTEAFF | TRBJ1-1 | . | . | TRBV18
TGCGCCAGCAGCTTGTCGGCAGGGTCAGATACGCAGTATTTT | CASSLSAGSDTQYF | TRBJ2-3 | . | . | TRBV5-1
TGTGCCAGCAGCTTCATGGGGTACCGCTCTGAGCAGTACTTC | CASSFMGYRSEQYF | TRBJ2-7 | . | . | TRBV5-4
TGTGCCAGCAGCTTAACAGGGTACGGGAGCAATCAGCCCCAGCATTTT | CASSLTGYGSNQPQHF | TRBJ1-5 | . | . | TRBV7-2
TGTGCCAGCAGCGTAAGGCGGGAGGGCCTTGGTGAGCAGTTCTTC | CASSVRREGLGEQFF | TRBJ2-1 | TRBD2 | . | TRBV9
TGCGCCAGCACCCTTTCCGGGAGCGGAAACACCATATATTTT | CASTLSGSGNTIYF | TRBJ1-3 | . | . | TRBV10-2
TGTGCCAGCACCCCACTAGCGGGAGCTGGAAATGAGCAGTTCTTC | CASTPLAGAGNEQFF | TRBJ2-1 | TRBD2 | . | TRBV7-9
TGTGCCAGCAGCTCCCGACAGGGTGGCCCAACTAATGAAAAACTGTTTTTT | CASSSRQGGPTNEKLFF | TRBJ1-4 | TRBD1 | . | TRBV9
TGTGCCAGCAGACGGACGAGGTACTACAATGAGCAGTTCTTC | CASRRTRYYNEQFF | TRBJ2-1 | . | . | TRBV6-5
TGTGCCAGCAGCTTCAGGGAGCCCTCTGCCATTCAGTACTTC | CASSFREPSAIQYF | TRBJ2-4 | . | . | TRBV7-8
TGTGCCAGCAGGGGACAGGGAACCTGGGGCTACACCTTC | CASRGQGTWGYTF | TRBJ1-2 | TRBD1 | . | TRBV9
TGTGCCACCCGCAGGCCTCCCTACTATGGCTACACCTTC | CATRRPPYYGYTF | TRBJ1-2 | . | . | TRBV28
TGTGCCAGCAGCGTAGCTACCAGGGATACCTATGGCTACACCTTC | CASSVATRDTYGYTF | TRBJ1-2 | . | . | TRBV9
TGCGCCAGCAGCTTGAGGACAGGGGGTACCGGGGAGCTGTTTTTT | CASSLRTGGTGELFF | TRBJ2-2 | TRBD1 | . | TRBV5-1
TGTGCCAGCAGCATCCCCGGGACAGGGGTGGGCTATGGCTACACCTTC | CASSIPGTGVGYGYTF | TRBJ1-2 | TRBD1 | once | TRBV2
TGCGCCAGCAGCGCCTCTAGCGGGGCCCCCAATGAGCAGTTCTTC | CASSASSGAPNEQFF | TRBJ2-1 | TRBD2 | . | TRBV5-1
TGTGCCGCGGCCAGACTAGCGGGCAATACCGGGGAGCTGTTTTTT | CAAARLAGNTGELFF | TRBJ2-2 | TRBD2 | . | TRBV5-6
TGTGCCAGCAGCTCCGGGACAGGGGTGGGCGAGCAGTACTTC | CASSSGTGVGEQYF | TRBJ2-7 | TRBD1 | once | TRBV7-8
TGTGCCACCACGCCACAGGAGGGCACCGGGGAGCTGTTTTTT | CATTPQEGTGELFF | TRBJ2-2 | . | once | TRBV6-5
TGTGCCAGTTACCGGGGACTGAGTTACGAGCAGTACTTC | CASYRGLSYEQYF | TRBJ2-7 | . | . | TRBV6-1
TGTGCCAGCAGCCCGGCAGGGAACAATGAGCAGTTCTTC | CASSPAGNNEQFF | TRBJ2-1 | . | . | TRBV5-6
TGTGCCAGCAGTGTAGGGCAGCCACTCTATGGCTACACCTTC | CASSVGQPLYGYTF | TRBJ1-2 | . | . | TRBV2